A selection of T cell receptor beta chains follows, all from one sample in a study of blood T cell repertoires in COVID-19. The table came from immunoSEQ multiplex PCR; TCRdb's copy has only in-frame clones and leaves some out. Of about 250,000 clones in the sample, approximately 90% are singletons; the top ten hold about 1.9%. Source material: PBMCs or T cells enriched from blood (not recorded which). The receptors come from a young woman who had recovered from COVID-19. CDR3s include the opening cysteine and the closing phenylalanine or tryptophan. Fields, in order: CDR3 DNA, CDR3 protein, V gene, clone size, D gene, CDR3 length, J gene. D genes are given only for firm matches. Clone sizes are given selectively: once, few, many, or a class where the clone is expanded.

TGTGCCATCAGCCCGACAGGAGACACTGAAGCTTTCTTT | CAISPTGDTEAFF | TRBV10-3 | - | - | 13 | TRBJ1-1
TGTGCCAGCAGTGAAGACCCTCGCCCCGGGACAGGGAGGAGAAACACCATATATTTT | CASSEDPRPGTGRRNTIYF | TRBV6-1 | - | TRBD1 | 19 | TRBJ1-3
TGTGCCAGCACCCATAGCGGGAGGAACACAGATACGCAGTATTTT | CASTHSGRNTDTQYF | TRBV28 | - | TRBD2 | 15 | TRBJ2-3
TGCGCCAGCAGCCCGACAGGGGTTAGCGAAAAACTGTTTTTT | CASSPTGVSEKLFF | TRBV4-1 | few | TRBD1 | 14 | TRBJ1-4
TGTGCCAGCAGCTTTGGCGGATGGAACACTGAAGCTTTCTTT | CASSFGGWNTEAFF | TRBV7-9 | once | - | 14 | TRBJ1-1
TGTGCCAGCAGCTTGGGCAGCGGGACCTCGGTTACCGGGGAGCTGTTTTTT | CASSLGSGTSVTGELFF | TRBV5-4 | - | TRBD2 | 17 | TRBJ2-2
TGTGCCAGCAGTCAAGACAGGGAGTTCGATCAGCCCCAGCATTTT | CASSQDREFDQPQHF | TRBV2 | - | TRBD1 | 15 | TRBJ1-5
TGTGCCAGCAGTGAAAAGGGACAGGTTTATAGCAATCAGCCCCAGCATTTT | CASSEKGQVYSNQPQHF | TRBV2 | - | TRBD1 | 17 | TRBJ1-5
TGTGCCAGTAGTATCAGAGGGCCAGGGGATTCACCCCTCCACTTT | CASSIRGPGDSPLHF | TRBV19 | once | - | 15 | TRBJ1-6
TGTGCCAGCAGCTTAGGGGACTGGGCCCGGCCCCCTGAGCAGTTCTTC | CASSLGDWARPPEQFF | TRBV11-3 | - | - | 16 | TRBJ2-1
TGTGCCAGCAGCGTAGACGGGAGCACCTACAATGAGCAGTTCTTC | CASSVDGSTYNEQFF | TRBV9 | - | - | 15 | TRBJ2-1
TGCGCCAGCAGCCTCGGGACAGGGCGAGCTAGGTATGGCTACACCTTC | CASSLGTGRARYGYTF | TRBV4-1 | - | TRBD1 | 16 | TRBJ1-2
TGTGCCAGCAGTAGCTACAGGGAGAAACTGTTTTTT | CASSSYREKLFF | TRBV28 | - | - | 12 | TRBJ1-4
TGTGCCAGCAGTTTCTTGGGACAGGGGGCGATCACCGGGGAGCTGTTTTTT | CASSFLGQGAITGELFF | TRBV27 | - | TRBD1 | 17 | TRBJ2-2
TGTGCCAGCAGCATAGGGGGCAATGAGCAGTTCTTC | CASSIGGNEQFF | TRBV7-3 | - | - | 12 | TRBJ2-1
TGTGCCAGCAGCCGAAGCGGGCTAGCGGGAGGAAAGAGCTACGAGCAGTACTTC | CASSRSGLAGGKSYEQYF | TRBV6-6 | once | TRBD2 | 18 | TRBJ2-7
TGTGCCAACTCACCGGGACAGGGGTGGAAGACGCAGTACTTC | CANSPGQGWKTQYF | TRBV18 | - | TRBD1 | 14 | TRBJ2-7
TGTGCCAGCTCACGTCGCATAGCGGGAGGGCCGGCAGATACGCAGTATTTT | CASSRRIAGGPADTQYF | TRBV18 | - | TRBD2 | 17 | TRBJ2-3
TGTGCCAGCAGCTCCAGGACTCACCTGCGGGAAAGCACAGATACGCAGTATTTT | CASSSRTHLRESTDTQYF | TRBV7-2 | - | - | 18 | TRBJ2-3
TGTGCCATCAGAAAAACAGGGGCCGACTATGGCTACACCTTC | CAIRKTGADYGYTF | TRBV10-3 | - | TRBD1 | 14 | TRBJ1-2
TGTGCCAGCAGTTTTAAGCGGGTCTATGGCTACACCTTC | CASSFKRVYGYTF | TRBV28 | - | - | 13 | TRBJ1-2
TGTGCCAGTACAGGGGGGTTCTCTGGAAACACCATATATTTT | CASTGGFSGNTIYF | TRBV6-5 | once | TRBD1 | 14 | TRBJ1-3
TGTGCCAGCAGCCAAGCAACAGATACGCAGTATTTT | CASSQATDTQYF | TRBV3-1/TRBV3-2 | - | - | 12 | TRBJ2-3
TGTGCCAGCAGCTTACGGGCCGGGACAGGGGTATACGAGCAGTACTTC | CASSLRAGTGVYEQYF | TRBV7-3 | - | TRBD1 | 16 | TRBJ2-7
TGTGCCAGCAGCTCGTCGGGTGAGCAGTTCTTC | CASSSSGEQFF | TRBV12-3/TRBV12-4 | - | - | 11 | TRBJ2-1
TGCGCCAGCAGCGCTACAGGGGGCATTGAATATGGCTACACCTTC | CASSATGGIEYGYTF | TRBV5-1 | - | TRBD1 | 15 | TRBJ1-2
TGTGCCAGCAGTTTATCCGCGGGGGGAGCCGGGGAGCTGTTTTTT | CASSLSAGGAGELFF | TRBV28 | - | TRBD2 | 15 | TRBJ2-2
TGCGCCAGCGCCAGGACAGGGAGACCGAACACCCTCCACTTT | CASARTGRPNTLHF | TRBV4-1 | - | TRBD1 | 14 | TRBJ1-6
TGTGCCACCCAAGGGACAAACGCGAACCAAGAGACCCAGTACTTC | CATQGTNANQETQYF | TRBV24-1 | - | - | 15 | TRBJ2-5
TGTGCCAGTGGGACAGGGGGCGTAGGTAATCAGCCCCAGCATTTT | CASGTGGVGNQPQHF | TRBV27 | - | TRBD1 | 15 | TRBJ1-5
TGTGCCACCAAGGGGAACCCCGGGACAGGGGCTGAAGCTTTCTTT | CATKGNPGTGAEAFF | TRBV19 | - | TRBD1 | 15 | TRBJ1-1
TGTGCCAGCAGTACTGACAGGGTGTACCAGCCCCAGCATTTT | CASSTDRVYQPQHF | TRBV6-5 | once | TRBD1 | 14 | TRBJ1-5
TGTGCCAGCAGGCCCTCGGGGGGCACTAATGAAAAACTGTTTTTT | CASRPSGGTNEKLFF | TRBV28 | - | - | 15 | TRBJ1-4
TGTGCCAGCAGCGTAGAGGCTAGCGGGTCCTACGAGCAGTACTTC | CASSVEASGSYEQYF | TRBV9 | - | TRBD2 | 15 | TRBJ2-7
TGTGCCAGCTCGGTCCGACAGGGCCAACAAGAGACCCAGTACTTC | CASSVRQGQQETQYF | TRBV18 | - | TRBD1 | 15 | TRBJ2-5
TGCGCCAGCAGCTGGACGGGGACAGGGGGGACCGGGGAGCTGTTTTTT | CASSWTGTGGTGELFF | TRBV5-1 | - | TRBD1 | 16 | TRBJ2-2
TGTGCCAGCAGCGTAGAGATTGTAGAGAAGGGGATCACTGAAGCTTTCTTT | CASSVEIVEKGITEAFF | TRBV9 | - | - | 17 | TRBJ1-1
TGTGCCAGTAGGCGGACAGGATACAATGAGCAGTTCTTC | CASRRTGYNEQFF | TRBV19 | - | TRBD1 | 13 | TRBJ2-1
TGTGCCAGCAGCTTCAGGGTTAAGGACTCACCCCTCCACTTT | CASSFRVKDSPLHF | TRBV5-8 | once | - | 14 | TRBJ1-6
TGTGCCAGAAGCTTGGCGGGACAGGCGGTTGCAACTAATGAAAAACTGTTTTTT | CARSLAGQAVATNEKLFF | TRBV5-3 | few | TRBD1 | 18 | TRBJ1-4
TGTGCCATCAGTGAGTCAGACAGGGAAACTGAAGCTTTCTTT | CAISESDRETEAFF | TRBV10-3 | - | TRBD1 | 14 | TRBJ1-1
TGTGCCAGCAGCTCAAACGACAGGGGCTCTGGAAACACCATATATTTT | CASSSNDRGSGNTIYF | TRBV7-9 | - | TRBD1 | 16 | TRBJ1-3
TGTGCCAGCAGGCGGCAGGGATCCTACAATGAGCAGTTCTTC | CASRRQGSYNEQFF | TRBV27 | - | - | 14 | TRBJ2-1
TGTGCCAGCAGCGTAGCTAGTCGCCCTCAGGAGCAGTACTTC | CASSVASRPQEQYF | TRBV9 | - | - | 14 | TRBJ2-7
TGCGCCAGCAGCTTGGCACTAGCGTCGGATGAGCAGTTCTTC | CASSLALASDEQFF | TRBV5-1 | - | TRBD2 | 14 | TRBJ2-1
TGCGCCAGCAGCGGGGGACTTAGGAACACTGAAGCTTTCTTT | CASSGGLRNTEAFF | TRBV10-1 | - | - | 14 | TRBJ1-1
TGTGCCATCAGACAGGGTGTTTCACCCCTCCACTTT | CAIRQGVSPLHF | TRBV10-3 | - | - | 12 | TRBJ1-6
TGTGCCAGTAGTATGGGGTTCCCGAGGGATGGCTACACCTTC | CASSMGFPRDGYTF | TRBV19 | - | - | 14 | TRBJ1-2
TGTGCCAGCAAGAGGGGGTCCCAAGAGACCCAGTACTTC | CASKRGSQETQYF | TRBV12-3/TRBV12-4 | - | - | 13 | TRBJ2-5
TGTGCCAGCAGCCTCCAAGCGCAGAGCTCCTACAATGAGCAGTTCTTC | CASSLQAQSSYNEQFF | TRBV9 | - | - | 16 | TRBJ2-1